These 4 T cell receptor beta chains were sequenced from one sample in a study of T cells after yellow fever vaccination. Using its own MiXCR run on the 5' RACE reads, TCRdb lists one record per CDR3 protein. The sample holds hundreds of thousands of distinct CDR3 sequences, less than 20% seen once. The starting material was PBMCs, obtained 15 days after the yellow fever booster vaccination. The receptor set was obtained from a man younger than 45 who received the YFV17D yellow fever vaccine.

This clonotype appeared a few times. The chain couples TRBV5-4 to TRBJ1-5; D not certain. Germline V lookup: CDR1 SGHNT, CDR2 YYREEE (reference sequence). The CDR3 covers 12 residues. Trimming pared 4 bases from V and 7 bases from J, leaving 9 bases between. The CDR3 sequence: CASSRKGQPQHF. The CDR3, as DNA: TGTGCCAGCAGCAGGAAGGGCCAGCCCCAGCATTTT.

This clonotype appeared a few times. This sequence joins TRBV7-2 and TRBJ1-3; 9 positions match TRBD1. Unmatched junction bases numbered 6, after V lost 5 bases and J lost 7 bases. Germline CDR1 and CDR2: SGHTA and FQGNSA. The CDR3 loop spans 14 amino acids. The CDR3, as DNA: TGTGCCAGCAGCACGAGGACAGGGGATAACACCATATATTTT. It specifies CASSTRTGDNTIYF.

This rearrangement joins TRBV30 to TRBJ2-2; D gene ambiguous. The CDR3 extends over 17 amino acids. The V gene lost 0 bases and the J gene lost 4 bases, with 18 bases spanning the gap. The germline V gene has CDR1 GTSNPN and CDR2 SVGIG (reference sequence). Written as DNA, the CDR3 is TGTGCCTGGAGTGTACGGGTATGGCTAGAAAGCACCGGGGAGCTGTTTTTT. Protein: CAWSVRVWLESTGELFF.

This clonotype was seen a handful of times. This chain links TRBV12-3 or TRBV12-4 with TRBJ2-2; the D is unclear. V was shortened by 3 bases and J by 6 bases, with 11 bases between the two germline ends. The CDR3 loop spans 14 amino acids. In DNA form, the CDR3 reads TGTGCCAGCAGTTTGGTTCCAGCCCCCGGGGAGCTGTTTTTT. It codes for CASSLVPAPGELFF.